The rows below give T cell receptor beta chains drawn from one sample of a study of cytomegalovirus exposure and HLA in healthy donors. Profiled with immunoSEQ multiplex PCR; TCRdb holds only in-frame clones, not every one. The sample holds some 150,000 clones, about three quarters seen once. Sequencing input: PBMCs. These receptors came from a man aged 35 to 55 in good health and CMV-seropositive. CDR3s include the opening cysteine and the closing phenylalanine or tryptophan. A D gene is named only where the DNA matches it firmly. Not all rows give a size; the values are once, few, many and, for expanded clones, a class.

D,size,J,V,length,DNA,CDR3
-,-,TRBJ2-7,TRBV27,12,TGTGCCAGCAGAGGACTATCCAGCGAGCAGTACTTC,CASRGLSSEQYF
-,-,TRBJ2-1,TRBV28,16,TGTGCCAGCAGTCCCTGGAGGGCAGGGGGGTACAATGAGCAGTTCTTC,CASSPWRAGGYNEQFF
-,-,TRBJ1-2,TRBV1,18,TGCACCAGCAGCCTGAATATCTTGACCCGTGCGGCTAACTATGGCTACACCTTC,CTSSLNILTRAANYGYTF
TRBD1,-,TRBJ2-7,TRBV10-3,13,TGTGCCATCAGTGAGGGACAGGGGGATAAGCAGTACTTC,CAISEGQGDKQYF
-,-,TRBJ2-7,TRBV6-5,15,TGTGCCAGCACCCCACGGGCGGGGATCGTCTACGAGCAGTACTTC,CASTPRAGIVYEQYF
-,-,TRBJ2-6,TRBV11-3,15,TGTGCCAGCAGCCAGGGGGGCTCTGGGGCCAACGGCCTGACTTTC,CASSQGGSGANGLTF
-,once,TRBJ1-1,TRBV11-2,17,TGTGCCAGCAGCCCTCGAACCGTCGGACAGACGAACACTGAAGCTTTCTTT,CASSPRTVGQTNTEAFF
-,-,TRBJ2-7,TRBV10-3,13,TGTGCCATGACGCGGGATCTACACCGGGAGCAGTACTTC,CAMTRDLHREQYF
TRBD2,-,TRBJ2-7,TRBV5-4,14,TGTGCCAGCAGCTTTAGCGGGAGGGCATACGAGCAGTACTTC,CASSFSGRAYEQYF
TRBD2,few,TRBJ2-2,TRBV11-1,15,TGTGCCAGCAGAAGGGCGGGGGCGAACACCGGGGAGCTGTTTTTT,CASRRAGANTGELFF
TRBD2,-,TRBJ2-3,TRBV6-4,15,TGTGCCAGCAGTGACGAAGCGGGAGGGACAGATACGCAGTATTTT,CASSDEAGGTDTQYF
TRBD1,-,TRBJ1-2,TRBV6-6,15,TGTGCCAGCAGTTACCGACAGGGAGGTAACTATGGCTACACCTTC,CASSYRQGGNYGYTF
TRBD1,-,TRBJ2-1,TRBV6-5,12,TGTGCCAGCAGTTGGACAGGGAATGAGCAGTTCTTC,CASSWTGNEQFF
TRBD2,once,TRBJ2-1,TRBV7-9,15,TGTGCCAGCAGCTTAAGGACTAGCGGATACAATGAGCAGTTCTTC,CASSLRTSGYNEQFF
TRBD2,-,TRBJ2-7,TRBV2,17,TGTGCCAGCAGAGAAGTAGCGGGAGGAGGAATGGTCCACGAGCAGTACTTC,CASREVAGGGMVHEQYF
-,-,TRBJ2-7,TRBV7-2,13,TGTGCCAGCAGCTTAGGAGGGGGCTACGAGCAGTACTTC,CASSLGGGYEQYF
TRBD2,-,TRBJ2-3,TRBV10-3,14,TGTGCCACCCAGCCTAGCGGTAGCACAGATACGCAGTATTTT,CATQPSGSTDTQYF
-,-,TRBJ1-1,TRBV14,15,TGTGCCAGCAGCCAAGTGGACAGAAGGAACACTGAAGCTTTCTTT,CASSQVDRRNTEAFF
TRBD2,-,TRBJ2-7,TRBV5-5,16,TGTGCCAGCAGCTTTCAAGTTGGGAGGGACTCCTACGAGCAGTACTTC,CASSFQVGRDSYEQYF
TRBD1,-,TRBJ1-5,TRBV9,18,TGTGCCAGCAGCGTCAGGGACAGGTCCCCCCTAAGCAATCAGCCCCAGCATTTT,CASSVRDRSPLSNQPQHF
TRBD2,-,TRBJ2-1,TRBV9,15,TGTGCCAGCAGCGTAGTGGCTAGCGGGAGGGTTGAGCAGTTCTTC,CASSVVASGRVEQFF
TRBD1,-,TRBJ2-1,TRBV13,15,TGTGCCAGCAGCTTATGGGGGACAGAGAGCAATGAGCAGTTCTTC,CASSLWGTESNEQFF
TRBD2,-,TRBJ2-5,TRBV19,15,TGTGCCAGTAGTATACAAGCGGGGTCCGGAGAGACCCAGTACTTC,CASSIQAGSGETQYF
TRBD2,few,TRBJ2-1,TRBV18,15,TGTGCCAGCTCATACGGACTAGCGGAGCCCAAAGGGCAGTTCTTC,CASSYGLAEPKGQFF
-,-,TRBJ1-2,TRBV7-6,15,TGTGCCAGCAGCTTGGGGGGGGCCGGCGACTATGGCTACACCTTC,CASSLGGAGDYGYTF
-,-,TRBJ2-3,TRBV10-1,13,TGCGCCAGCAGTGAACAGGGACCTAATACGCAGTATTTT,CASSEQGPNTQYF
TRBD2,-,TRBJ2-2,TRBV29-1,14,TGCAGCGGGGGGGGGAGCGGGTCGTCCGGGGAGCTGTTTTTT,CSGGGSGSSGELFF
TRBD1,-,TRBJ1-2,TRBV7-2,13,TGTGCCAGCAGCTCGGGGACAGGCCGTGGCTACACCTTC,CASSSGTGRGYTF
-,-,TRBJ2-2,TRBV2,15,TGTGCCAGCAGTGCGACAGAATCGTACACCGGGGAGCTGTTTTTT,CASSATESYTGELFF
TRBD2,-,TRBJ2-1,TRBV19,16,TGTGCCAGTAGTGCCAGACTAGCGAGCTCCTACAATGAGCAGTTCTTC,CASSARLASSYNEQFF
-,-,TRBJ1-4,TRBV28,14,TGTGCCAGCAGTTTTGGTCAGATTCATGAAAAACTGTTTTTT,CASSFGQIHEKLFF
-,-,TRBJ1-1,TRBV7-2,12,TGTGCCAGCAGCTTAGGAGGGCCTGAAGCTTTCTTT,CASSLGGPEAFF
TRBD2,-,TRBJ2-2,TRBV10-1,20,TGCGCCAGCAGTGACCTTGGGACTAGCGGGAACCTTAATGTGCCCGGGGAGCTGTTTTTT,CASSDLGTSGNLNVPGELFF
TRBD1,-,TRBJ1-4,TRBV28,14,TGTGCCAGCAGTTCGGGACAGGGGAATGAAAAACTGTTTTTT,CASSSGQGNEKLFF
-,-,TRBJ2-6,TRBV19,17,TGTGCCAGTAGAAACTCCGGACTATTCTCTGGGGCCAACGGCCTGACTTTC,CASRNSGLFSGANGLTF
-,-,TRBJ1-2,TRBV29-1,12,TGCAGCGTTGGGTCAGTGGCCTATGGCTACACCTTC,CSVGSVAYGYTF
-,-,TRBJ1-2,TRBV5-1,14,TGCGCCAGCAGCGGGGGGGTGGCTGGCTATGGCTACACCTTC,CASSGGVAGYGYTF
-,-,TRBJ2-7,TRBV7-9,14,TGTGCCAGCAGCGCACGGGACTCTAACTACGAGCAGTACTTC,CASSARDSNYEQYF
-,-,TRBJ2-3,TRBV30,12,TGTGCCTGGAAAGGTGGGGCTAAAGGGCAGTATTTT,CAWKGGAKGQYF
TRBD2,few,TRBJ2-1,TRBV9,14,TGTGCCAGCAGAACGACTAGCGTATACAATGAGCAGTTCTTC,CASRTTSVYNEQFF
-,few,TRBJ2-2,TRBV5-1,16,TGCGCCAGCAGCCCACCAGCAGCGGAGAACACCGGGGAGCTGTTTTTT,CASSPPAAENTGELFF
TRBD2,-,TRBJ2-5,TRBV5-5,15,TGTGCCAGCAGCTCCAGGACTAGCGGGAGAGAGACCCAGTACTTC,CASSSRTSGRETQYF
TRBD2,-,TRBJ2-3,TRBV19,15,TGTGCCAGCAAAAAACTAGCGGGAGGGGCAGATACGCAGTATTTT,CASKKLAGGADTQYF
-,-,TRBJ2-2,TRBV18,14,TGTGCCAGCTCACCAAGCACCAACACCGGGGAGCTGTTTTTT,CASSPSTNTGELFF
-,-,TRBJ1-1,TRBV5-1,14,TGCGCCAGCAGCTTGGAACTGCTGAACACTGAAGCTTTCTTT,CASSLELLNTEAFF
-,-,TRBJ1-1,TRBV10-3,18,TGTGCCATCAGTGAGTCGGGAGCGGGGGGCGGAGTGAACACTGAAGCTTTCTTT,CAISESGAGGGVNTEAFF
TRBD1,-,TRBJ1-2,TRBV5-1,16,TGCGCCAGCAGCCCAAAGACCGGGACAGGGTTTGAAGGCTACACCTTC,CASSPKTGTGFEGYTF
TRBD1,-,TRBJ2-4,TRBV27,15,TGTGCCAGCCAGGCTCAGGGACAGGTCAAAAACATTCAGTACTTC,CASQAQGQVKNIQYF
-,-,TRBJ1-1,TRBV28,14,TGTGCCAGCAGTCCCTTGGGGGCCAACACTGAAGCTTTCTTT,CASSPLGANTEAFF
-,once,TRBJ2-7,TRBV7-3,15,TGTGCCAGCAGCGCGGGACAGCTCCTCTCCTACGAGCAGTACTTC,CASSAGQLLSYEQYF
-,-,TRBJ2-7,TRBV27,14,TGTGCCAGCAGCCAAGGGACTTGGGATTACGAGCAGTACTTC,CASSQGTWDYEQYF
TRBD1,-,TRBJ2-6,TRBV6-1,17,TGTGCCAGCAGTGACCTACAGGGGGCGCTTGGGGCCAACGTCCTGACTTTC,CASSDLQGALGANVLTF
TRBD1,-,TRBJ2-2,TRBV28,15,TGTGCCAGCAACCCGGGACAGGGGAACACCGGGGAGCTGTTTTTT,CASNPGQGNTGELFF
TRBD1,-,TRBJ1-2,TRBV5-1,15,TGCGCCAGCAGCTTGAGCACCGGGACAGGGTATGGCTACACCTTC,CASSLSTGTGYGYTF
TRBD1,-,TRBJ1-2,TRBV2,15,TGTGCCAGCAACCGGGGGACAGCTGCTAACTATGGCTACACCTTC,CASNRGTAANYGYTF
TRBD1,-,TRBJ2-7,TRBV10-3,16,TGTGCCAGCAGTTACTCTAATGGGGACAGCTCCTACGAGCAGTACTTC,CASSYSNGDSSYEQYF
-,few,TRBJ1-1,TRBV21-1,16,TGTGCCAGCAGCAACGAGACTCATAAACGGAACACTGAAGCTTTCTTT,CASSNETHKRNTEAFF
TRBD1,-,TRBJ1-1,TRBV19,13,TGTGCCAGTAGTAGGGGACAGGGGGCTGAAGCTTTCTTT,CASSRGQGAEAFF
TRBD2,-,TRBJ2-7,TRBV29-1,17,TGCAGCGTAACGGGGAGTTTAGCGGGAGCCAAGGCCTACGAGCAGTACTTC,CSVTGSLAGAKAYEQYF
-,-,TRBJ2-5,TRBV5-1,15,TGCGCCAGCAGCTTTGCAGGGGCGTCCCAAGAGACCCAGTACTTC,CASSFAGASQETQYF